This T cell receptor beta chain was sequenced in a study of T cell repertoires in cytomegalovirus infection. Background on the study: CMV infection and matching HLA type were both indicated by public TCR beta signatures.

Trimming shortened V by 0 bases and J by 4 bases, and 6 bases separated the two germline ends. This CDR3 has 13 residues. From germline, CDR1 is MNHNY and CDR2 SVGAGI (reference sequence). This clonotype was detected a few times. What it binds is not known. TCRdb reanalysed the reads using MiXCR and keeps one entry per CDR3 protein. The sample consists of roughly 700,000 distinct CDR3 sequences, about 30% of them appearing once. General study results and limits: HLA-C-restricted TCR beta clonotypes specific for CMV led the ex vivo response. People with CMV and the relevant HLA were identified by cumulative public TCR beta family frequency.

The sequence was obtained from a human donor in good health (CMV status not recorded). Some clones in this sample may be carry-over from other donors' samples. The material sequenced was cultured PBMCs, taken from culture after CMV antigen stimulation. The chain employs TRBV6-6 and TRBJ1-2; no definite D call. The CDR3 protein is CASSYSGIYGYTF. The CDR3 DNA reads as TGTGCCAGCAGTTACTCCGGCATCTATGGCTACACCTTC.